This T cell receptor beta chain was identified during a study of technical replicates of blood from a few donors. Between the trimmed V and J ends, which lost 5 bases and 1 base, there was a span of 5 bases. The germline V gene has CDR1 MDHEN and CDR2 SYDVKM. The CDR3 has 12 residues. TCRdb keeps only in-frame clones here, not all; method: immunoSEQ multiplex PCR. The profile shows tens of thousands of clones, around 94% of them singletons. Sequencing was carried out using T cells isolated from PBMCs. V gene TRBV28 combines with J gene TRBJ1-2; D might be TRBD1 (5 bases). The TCR comes from a human donor in good health. The CDR3 nucleotides read TGTGCCAGCAGTGGACATAACTATGGCTACACCTTC. It codes for CASSGHNYGYTF.